This TCR beta chain was recorded in a study of Graves' ophthalmopathy and Graves' hyperthyroidism. This clonotype showed up many times. Amplification targeted the TCR beta CDR3 regions, with RNA transcripts as the source material. The first-round RT-PCR employed HTBI primers together with the Qiagen OneStep RT-PCR kit. A multiplex PCR was then performed as the second round. TCRdb recomputed calls from the multiplex PCR reads with MiXCR, one row per CDR3 protein. This table holds about 210,000 distinct CDR3 sequences, around 30% found once. The ends were cut back, 4 bases at V and 8 bases at J, with 12 bases in the middle. This CDR3 spans 14 amino acids. Germline CDR1 SGHTA, CDR2 FQGTGA.

The chain combines TRBV7-3 with TRBJ1-6, with a weak D call TRBD1 (5 bases). This clonotype was obtained from a man aged 45-65 years with Graves' ophthalmopathy. Specimen: peripheral blood. The chain's CDR3 is CASSSGGGDSPLHF. CDR3 nucleotide sequence: TGTGCCAGCAGCTCTGGGGGAGGGGATTCACCCCTCCACTTT.